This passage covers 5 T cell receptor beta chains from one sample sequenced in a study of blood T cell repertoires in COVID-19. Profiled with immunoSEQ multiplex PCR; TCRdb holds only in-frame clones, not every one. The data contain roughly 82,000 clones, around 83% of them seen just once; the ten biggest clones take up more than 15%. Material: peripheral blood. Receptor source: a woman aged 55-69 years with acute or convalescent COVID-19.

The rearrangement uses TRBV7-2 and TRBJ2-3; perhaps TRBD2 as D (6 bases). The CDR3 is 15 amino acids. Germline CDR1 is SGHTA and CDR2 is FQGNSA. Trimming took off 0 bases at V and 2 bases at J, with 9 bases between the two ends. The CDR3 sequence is CASSLASGNTDTQYF. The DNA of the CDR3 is TGTGCCAGCAGCTTAGCTAGCGGCAACACAGATACGCAGTATTTT. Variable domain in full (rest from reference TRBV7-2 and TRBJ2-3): GAGVSQSPSNKVTEKGKDVELRCDPISGHTALYWYRQSLGQGLEFLIYFQGNSAPDKSGLPSDRFSAERTGGSVSTLTIQRTQQEDSAVYLCASSLASGNTDTQYFGPGTRLTVL.

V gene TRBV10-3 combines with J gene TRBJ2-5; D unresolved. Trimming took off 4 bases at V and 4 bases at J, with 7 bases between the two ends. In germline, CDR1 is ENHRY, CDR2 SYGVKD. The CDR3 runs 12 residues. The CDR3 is CAISASSETQYF. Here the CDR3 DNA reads TGTGCCATCAGTGCCTCTTCAGAGACCCAGTACTTC.

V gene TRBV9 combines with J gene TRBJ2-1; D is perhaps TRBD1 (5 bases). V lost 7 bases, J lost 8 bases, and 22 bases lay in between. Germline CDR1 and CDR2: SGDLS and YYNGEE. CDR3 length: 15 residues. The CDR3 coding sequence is TGTGCCAGCTCGCGTACTTTGGGGCAGTGGGATGAGCAGTTCTTC. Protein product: CASSRTLGQWDEQFF.

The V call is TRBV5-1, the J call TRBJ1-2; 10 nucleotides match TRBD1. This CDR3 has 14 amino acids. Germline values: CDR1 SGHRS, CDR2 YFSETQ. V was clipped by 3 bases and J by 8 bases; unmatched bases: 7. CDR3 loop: CASSWGRTGGGYTF. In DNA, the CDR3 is TGCGCCAGCAGCTGGGGACGGACAGGGGGAGGCTACACCTTC.

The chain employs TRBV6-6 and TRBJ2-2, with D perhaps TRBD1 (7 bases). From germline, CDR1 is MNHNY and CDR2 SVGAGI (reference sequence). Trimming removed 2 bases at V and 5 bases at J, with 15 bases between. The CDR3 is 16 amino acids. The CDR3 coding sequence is TGTGCCAGCAGTTACAGAGGGCAGGGGGGAACCGGGGAGCTGTTTTTT. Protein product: CASSYRGQGGTGELFF.